This TCR beta chain was sequenced during a study of cytomegalovirus exposure and HLA in healthy donors. Germline CDR1 reads SGHAT; CDR2 reads FQNNGV. CDR3 length: 15 amino acids. V lost 0 bases to trimming and J lost 1 base, with 9 bases between them. Remarks on this clone: Its antigen is currently unknown.

Overall study results and limits: The study found most TCR sequences rare, yet found some public TCRs in many donors. A later look showed TCR association rates differing by HLA locus, highest for DRB1 and lowest for HLA-C. Trimming of TCR beta V- and J-genes showed a link, identified in a later analysis, to a missense DCLRE1C variant.

Amplification used 60 Vbeta primers and 13 Jbeta primers. Profiling relied on immunoSEQ multiplex PCR, and the TCRdb table lists in-frame clones only, not all of them. This table has about 200,000 clones, 70% to 80% appearing once. The gene calls are TRBV11-2 and TRBJ1-1, with D uncertain. Sequencing was carried out using PBMCs. The receptor was isolated from a male donor in good health and CMV-seropositive. CDR3 DNA: TGTGCCAGCAGCTTAGACGCCGGGAGGAACACTGAAGCTTTCTTT. It is translated as CASSLDAGRNTEAFF.